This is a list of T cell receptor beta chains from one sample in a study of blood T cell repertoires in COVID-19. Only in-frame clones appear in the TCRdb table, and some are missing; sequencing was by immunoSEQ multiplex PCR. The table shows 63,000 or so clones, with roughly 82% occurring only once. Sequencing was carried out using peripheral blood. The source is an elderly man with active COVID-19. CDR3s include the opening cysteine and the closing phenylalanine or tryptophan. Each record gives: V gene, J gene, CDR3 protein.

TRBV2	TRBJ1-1	CASRSSFEAFF
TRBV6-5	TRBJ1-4	CASRTGGNEKLFF
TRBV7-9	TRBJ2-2	CASSSLLAGKNTGELFF
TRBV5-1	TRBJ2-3	CASSSRTSGHTDTQYF
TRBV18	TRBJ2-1	CASSPPSVTYNEQFF
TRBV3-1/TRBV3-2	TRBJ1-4	CASSQDTFLRDRRTTNEKLFF
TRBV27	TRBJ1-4	CASSSAGTGEKLFF
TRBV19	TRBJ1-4	CASRDRGSEKLFF
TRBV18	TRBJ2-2	CASSVKPGGRTGELFF
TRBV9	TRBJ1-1	CASSVGTGEAFF
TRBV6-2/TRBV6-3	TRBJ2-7	CASSGGQDPYEQYF
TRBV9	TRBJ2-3	CASSAAAGGTDTQYF
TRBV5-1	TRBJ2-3	CASSSPGGVKVDTQYF
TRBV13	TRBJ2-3	CASSLAQGDTQYF
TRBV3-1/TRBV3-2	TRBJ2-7	CASSQDSYEQYF
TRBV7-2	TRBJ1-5	CASSLAGQGAPSNQPQHF
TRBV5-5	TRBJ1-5	CASSLGAGGYSNQPQHF
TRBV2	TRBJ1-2	CASSLTGTVTF
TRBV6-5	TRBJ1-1	CASSLQGKAFF
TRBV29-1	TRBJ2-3	CSASGTDTQYF
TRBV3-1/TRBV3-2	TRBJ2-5	CASSQGPGSGETQYF
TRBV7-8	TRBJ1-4	CASSYGQGAEKLFF
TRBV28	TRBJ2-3	CASSSPNSGSSTDTQYF
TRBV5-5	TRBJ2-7	CASSRDSTYEQYF
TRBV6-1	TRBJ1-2	CASSEQPGTNYGYTF
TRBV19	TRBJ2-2	CASSMGPNTGELFF
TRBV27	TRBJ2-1	CASSPSTVLAGPLNEQFF
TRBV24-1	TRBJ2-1	CATLRLAPIDYNEQFF
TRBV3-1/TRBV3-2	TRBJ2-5	CASSHPSQGQETQYF
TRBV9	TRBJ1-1	CASSASQGVTEVFF
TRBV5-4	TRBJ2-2	CASSLGGQITGELFF
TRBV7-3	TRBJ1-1	CASRLAVNTEAFF
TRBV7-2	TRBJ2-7	CASSLVSYEQYF
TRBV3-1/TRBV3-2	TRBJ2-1	CASSRTSGNNEQFF
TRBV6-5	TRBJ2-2	CASTRGENTGELFF
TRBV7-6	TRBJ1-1	CASSGYRNTEAFF
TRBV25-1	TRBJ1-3	CASSPSGGFGNTIYF
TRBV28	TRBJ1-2	CASLGGALNYGYTF
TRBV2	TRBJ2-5	CASSLEASGGPPGTQYF
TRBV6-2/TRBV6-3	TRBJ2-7	CASSPISGANYEQYF
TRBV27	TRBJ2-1	CASTRLAGNEYNEQFF
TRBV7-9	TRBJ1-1	CASSLVQGKNTEAFF
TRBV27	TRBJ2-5	CASGDRQGTRLETQYF
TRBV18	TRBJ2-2	CASSRGADTGELFF
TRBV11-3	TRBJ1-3	CASSPNSGNTIYF
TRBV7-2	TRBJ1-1	CASRAGAGSTEAFF
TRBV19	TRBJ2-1	CASRGPSGGNEQFF
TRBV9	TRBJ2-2	CASSVPGRELFF
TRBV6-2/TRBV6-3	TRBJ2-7	CASSPVFGGRPHEQYF
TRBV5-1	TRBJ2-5	CASSGGLIHLETQYF
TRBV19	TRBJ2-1	CASSITGLVPYNEQFF
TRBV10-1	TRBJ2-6	CASSESVGTQGSGANVLTF
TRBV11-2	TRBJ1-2	CASSLDVDGYTF
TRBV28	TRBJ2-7	CASRGTDRVWFSEQYF
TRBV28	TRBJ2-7	CASSLPRTGGSYEQYF